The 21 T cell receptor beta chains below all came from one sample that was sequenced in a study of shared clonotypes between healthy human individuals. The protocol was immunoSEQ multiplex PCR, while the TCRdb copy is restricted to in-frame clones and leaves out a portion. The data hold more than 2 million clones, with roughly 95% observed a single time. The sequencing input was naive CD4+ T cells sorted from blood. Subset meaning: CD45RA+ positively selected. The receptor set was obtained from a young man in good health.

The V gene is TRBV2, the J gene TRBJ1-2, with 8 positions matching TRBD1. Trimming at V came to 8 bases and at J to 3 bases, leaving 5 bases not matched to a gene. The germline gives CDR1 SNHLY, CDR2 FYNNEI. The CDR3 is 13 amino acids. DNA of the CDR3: TGTGCCAGCCATGGACAGGGAGACTATGGCTACACCTTC. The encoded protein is CASHGQGDYGYTF.

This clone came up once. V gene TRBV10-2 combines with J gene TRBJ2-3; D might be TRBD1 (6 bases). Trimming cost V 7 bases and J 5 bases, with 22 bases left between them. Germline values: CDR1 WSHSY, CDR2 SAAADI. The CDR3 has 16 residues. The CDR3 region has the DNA TGCGCCAGCACCAGCGAACACAGGGTTTCTGGAGATACGCAGTATTTT. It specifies CASTSEHRVSGDTQYF.

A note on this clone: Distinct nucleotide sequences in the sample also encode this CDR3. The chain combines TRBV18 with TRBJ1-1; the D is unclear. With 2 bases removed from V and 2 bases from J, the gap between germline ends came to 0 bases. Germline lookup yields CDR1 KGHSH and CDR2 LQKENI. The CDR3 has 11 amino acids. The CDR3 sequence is CASSPNTEAFF. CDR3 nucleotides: TGTGCCAGCTCACCAAACACTGAAGCTTTCTTT.

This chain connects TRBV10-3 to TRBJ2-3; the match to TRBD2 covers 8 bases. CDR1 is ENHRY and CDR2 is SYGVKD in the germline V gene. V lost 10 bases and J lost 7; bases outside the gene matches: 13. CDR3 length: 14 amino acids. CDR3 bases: TGTGCCACCCTAGCGGGCGCCCTAGATTATACGCAGTATTTT. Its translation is CATLAGALDYTQYF.

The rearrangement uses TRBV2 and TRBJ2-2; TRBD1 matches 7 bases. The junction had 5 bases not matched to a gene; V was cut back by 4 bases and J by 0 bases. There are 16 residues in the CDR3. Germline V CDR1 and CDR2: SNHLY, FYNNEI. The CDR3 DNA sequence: TGTGCCAGCAGTGGGGTGGGACAGACGAACACCGGGGAGCTGTTTTTT. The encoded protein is CASSGVGQTNTGELFF.

CDR3 coding DNA: TGCGCCAGCAGCCCTCCGACGCCGAGTACGACCAATTCACCCCTCCACTTT. Protein: CASSPPTPSTTNSPLHF. This chain connects TRBV4-1 to TRBJ1-6, with unresolved D. Germline CDR1 is MGHRA and CDR2 is YSYEKL. V lost 4 bases to trimming and J lost 7 bases, with 20 bases between them. The CDR3 consists of 17 residues.

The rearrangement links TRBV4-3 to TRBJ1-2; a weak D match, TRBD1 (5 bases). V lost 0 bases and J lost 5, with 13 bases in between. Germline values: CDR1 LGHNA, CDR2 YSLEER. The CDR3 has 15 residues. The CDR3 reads CASSQDPGGIYGYTF. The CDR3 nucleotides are TGCGCCAGCAGCCAAGATCCCGGGGGTATTTATGGCTACACCTTC.

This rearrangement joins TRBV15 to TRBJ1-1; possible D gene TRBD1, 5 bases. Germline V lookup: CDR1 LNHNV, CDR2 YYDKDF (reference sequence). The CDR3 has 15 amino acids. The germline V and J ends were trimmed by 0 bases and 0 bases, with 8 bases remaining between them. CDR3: CATSREWTLNTEAFF. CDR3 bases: TGTGCCACCAGCAGAGAATGGACACTGAACACTGAAGCTTTCTTT.

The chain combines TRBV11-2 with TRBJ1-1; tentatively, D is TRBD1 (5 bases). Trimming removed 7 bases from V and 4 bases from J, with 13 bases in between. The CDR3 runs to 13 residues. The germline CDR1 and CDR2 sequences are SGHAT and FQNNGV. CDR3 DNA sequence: TGTGCCAGCACCAATAGGGGCACCACTGAAGCTTTCTTT. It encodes CASTNRGTTEAFF.

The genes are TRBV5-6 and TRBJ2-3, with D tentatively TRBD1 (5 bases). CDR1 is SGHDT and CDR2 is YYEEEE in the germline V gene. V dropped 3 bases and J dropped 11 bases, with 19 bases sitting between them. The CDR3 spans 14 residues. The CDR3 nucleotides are TGTGCCAGCAGCTCCCTAGGGGTAGGGTACGAGCAGTATTTT. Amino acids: CASSSLGVGYEQYF.

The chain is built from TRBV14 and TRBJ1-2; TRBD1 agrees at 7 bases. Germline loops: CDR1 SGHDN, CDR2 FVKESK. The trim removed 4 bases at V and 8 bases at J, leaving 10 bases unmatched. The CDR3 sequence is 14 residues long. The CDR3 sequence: CASSLYTGAVGYTF. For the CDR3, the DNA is TGTGCCAGCAGCCTATATACAGGGGCGGTCGGCTACACCTTC.

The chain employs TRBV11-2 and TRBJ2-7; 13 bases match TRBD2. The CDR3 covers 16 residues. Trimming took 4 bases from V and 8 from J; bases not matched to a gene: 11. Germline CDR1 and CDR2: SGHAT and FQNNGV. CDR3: CASSSERTSGRSKQYF. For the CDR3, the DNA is TGTGCCAGCAGCTCCGAACGGACTAGCGGGAGATCGAAGCAGTACTTC.

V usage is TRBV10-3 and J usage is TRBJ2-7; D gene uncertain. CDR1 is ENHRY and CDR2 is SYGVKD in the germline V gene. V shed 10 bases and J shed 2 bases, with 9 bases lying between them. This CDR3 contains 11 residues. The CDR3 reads CATGRTYEQYF. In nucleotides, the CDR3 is TGTGCCACCGGAAGAACCTACGAGCAGTACTTC.

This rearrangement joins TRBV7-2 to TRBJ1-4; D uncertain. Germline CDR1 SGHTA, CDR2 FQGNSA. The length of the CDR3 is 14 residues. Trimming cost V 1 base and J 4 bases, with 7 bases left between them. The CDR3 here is CASSLGVLNEKLFF. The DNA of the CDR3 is TGTGCCAGCAGCTTAGGCGTGCTTAATGAAAAACTGTTTTTT.

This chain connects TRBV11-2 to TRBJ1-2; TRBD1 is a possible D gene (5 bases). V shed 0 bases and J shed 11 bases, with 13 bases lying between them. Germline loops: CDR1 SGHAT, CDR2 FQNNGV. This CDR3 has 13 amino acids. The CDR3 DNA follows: TGTGCCAGCAGCTTAGATCGATGGTGGGGGTACACCTTC. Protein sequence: CASSLDRWWGYTF.

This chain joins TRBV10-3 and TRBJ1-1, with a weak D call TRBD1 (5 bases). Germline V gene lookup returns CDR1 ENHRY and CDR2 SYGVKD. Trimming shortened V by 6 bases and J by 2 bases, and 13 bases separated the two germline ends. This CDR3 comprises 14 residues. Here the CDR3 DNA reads TGTGCCATCAGCCGTGACAGACGCAACACTGAAGCTTTCTTT. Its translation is CAISRDRRNTEAFF.

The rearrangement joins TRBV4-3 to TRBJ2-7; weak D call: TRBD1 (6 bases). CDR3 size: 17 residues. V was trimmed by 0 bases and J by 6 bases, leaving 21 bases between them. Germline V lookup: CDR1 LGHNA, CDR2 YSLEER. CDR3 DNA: TGCGCCAGCAGCCAAGAAGTTCTTACAGGGAGTTACGGCGAGCAGTACTTC. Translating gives CASSQEVLTGSYGEQYF.

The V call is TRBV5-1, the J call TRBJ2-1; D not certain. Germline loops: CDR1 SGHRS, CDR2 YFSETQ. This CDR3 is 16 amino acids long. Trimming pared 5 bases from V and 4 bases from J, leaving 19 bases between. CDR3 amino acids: CASRPDSMGNYNEQFF. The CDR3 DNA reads TGCGCCAGCAGACCTGACTCAATGGGAAATTACAATGAGCAGTTCTTC.

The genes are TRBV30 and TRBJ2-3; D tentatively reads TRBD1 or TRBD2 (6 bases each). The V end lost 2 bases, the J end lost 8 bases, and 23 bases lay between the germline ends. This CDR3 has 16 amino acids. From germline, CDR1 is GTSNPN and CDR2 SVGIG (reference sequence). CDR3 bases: TGTGCCTGGAGTCCCAGGGTGGGGGGCAGACGTGGTACGCAGTATTTT. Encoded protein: CAWSPRVGGRRGTQYF.

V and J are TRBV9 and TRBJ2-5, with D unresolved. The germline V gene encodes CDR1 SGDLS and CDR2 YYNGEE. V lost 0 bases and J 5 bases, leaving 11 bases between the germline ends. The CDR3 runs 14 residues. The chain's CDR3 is CASSVVTSGETQYF. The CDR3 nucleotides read TGTGCCAGCAGCGTAGTTACGTCCGGTGAGACCCAGTACTTC.

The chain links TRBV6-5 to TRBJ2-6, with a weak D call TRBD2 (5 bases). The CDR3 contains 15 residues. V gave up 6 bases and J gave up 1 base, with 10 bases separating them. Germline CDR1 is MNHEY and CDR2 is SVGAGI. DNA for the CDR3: TGTGCCAGCAGCCGAGGGTTTTCTGGGGCCAACGTCCTGACTTTC. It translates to CASSRGFSGANVLTF.